These 27 T cell receptor beta chains were all obtained from the same sample, sequenced in a study of blood T cell repertoires in COVID-19. Generated by immunoSEQ multiplex PCR, the TCRdb table keeps only in-frame clones and is missing some. The sample records about 100,000 clones, roughly 80% being singletons. Sequencing input: peripheral blood. All receptors derive from a man older than 75 with COVID-19, enrolled during active disease.

This chain connects TRBV6-5 to TRBJ2-3, with TRBD2 matching over 7 bases. V dropped 0 bases and J dropped 4; count of bases not matched to a gene: 7. Looked up from germline, CDR1 is MNHEY and CDR2 is SVGAGI. The CDR3 sequence is 16 residues long. This chain's CDR3 is CASSYSRWGGADTQYF. DNA of the CDR3: TGTGCCAGCAGTTACTCCCGTTGGGGAGGGGCAGATACGCAGTATTTT.

The gene calls are TRBV7-2 and TRBJ2-3; 7 bases agree with TRBD2. Germline CDR1 reads SGHTA; CDR2 reads FQGNSA. Trimming took 0 bases from V and 5 from J; bases not matched to a gene: 5. CDR3 length: 15 residues. CDR3: CASSLAGGRVDTQYF. CDR3 DNA sequence: TGTGCCAGCAGCTTAGCGGGGGGGAGGGTAGATACGCAGTATTTT.

This clone showed up just a few times. The chain joins TRBV16 to TRBJ1-1; 12 nucleotides match TRBD1. Trimming removed 3 bases from V and 11 bases from J; junction bases left unmatched: 4. The V gene's germline CDR1 is KGHSY and CDR2 FQNENV. The CDR3 sequence is 13 residues long. The CDR3 coding sequence is TGTGCCAGCAGCCAGGGGACAGGGGGCCCGGCTTTCTTT. Translating gives CASSQGTGGPAFF.

This clone was picked up a small number of times. V and J are TRBV10-3 and TRBJ1-2; 9 bases are a match to TRBD1. Germline loops: CDR1 ENHRY, CDR2 SYGVKD. This CDR3 is 15 amino acids long. Trimming took 4 bases from V and 4 from J; bases not matched to a gene: 7. CDR3 residues: CAISGGTGIIYGYTF. CDR3 DNA sequence: TGTGCCATCAGTGGCGGGACAGGGATTATCTATGGCTACACCTTC.

This clone was found many times. The J gene is TRBJ2-7, the V gene TRBV4-1; TRBD2 matches at 7 bases. The CDR3 length is 17 residues. With 2 bases clipped from V and 2 bases from J, the junction kept 12 bases outside the gene matches. Looked up from germline, CDR1 is MGHRA and CDR2 is YSYEKL. The CDR3 region is CASSQSVLGGSPYEQYF. As DNA, the CDR3 is TGCGCCAGCAGCCAATCGGTTCTCGGGGGGTCCCCCTACGAGCAGTACTTC.

The count of this clone is one. The V gene is TRBV10-3, the J gene TRBJ2-1; 12 bases align to TRBD2. Germline values: CDR1 ENHRY, CDR2 SYGVKD. The junction had 7 bases not matched to a gene; V was cut back by 4 bases and J by 3 bases. The CDR3 is 17 residues long. The CDR3 here is CAISAPGLAGIYNEQFF. CDR3 DNA: TGTGCCATCAGTGCTCCAGGACTAGCGGGAATCTACAATGAGCAGTTCTTC.

The chain has TRBV19 and TRBJ2-5; D might be TRBD1 (6 bases). Per the germline V gene, CDR1 is LNHDA and CDR2 is SQIVND (reference sequence). The CDR3 runs to 14 residues. V was trimmed by 0 bases and J by 4 bases, leaving 9 bases between them. Here the CDR3 reads CASSIEDRGETQYF. Written as DNA, the CDR3 is TGTGCCAGTAGTATAGAGGACAGAGGAGAGACCCAGTACTTC.

The chain joins TRBV7-2 to TRBJ2-5; no clear D. In germline, CDR1 is SGHTA, CDR2 FQGNSA. The CDR3 sequence is 16 residues long. Trimming pared 5 bases from V and 1 base from J, leaving 17 bases between. The CDR3 reads CASSRPLGNVQETQYF. CDR3 sequence (DNA): TGTGCCAGCAGCCGGCCCCTAGGAAATGTCCAAGAGACCCAGTACTTC.

This clone was recorded once. The V and J genes are TRBV4-1 and TRBJ1-6; D is ambiguous. Germline CDR1 is MGHRA and CDR2 is YSYEKL. The germline V and J ends were trimmed by 0 bases and 2 bases, with 5 bases remaining between them. This CDR3 region has 15 residues. CDR3 DNA: TGCGCCAGCAGCCAAGAGGCAGCCTATAATTCACCCCTCCACTTT. It yields the protein CASSQEAAYNSPLHF.

The V gene is TRBV19, the J gene TRBJ2-2, with TRBD1 matching over 7 bases. CDR1 is LNHDA and CDR2 is SQIVND in the germline V gene (reference sequence). The trim removed 8 bases at V and 6 bases at J, leaving 15 bases unmatched. The CDR3 loop spans 16 amino acids. CDR3 bases: TGTGCCAGTGCGACAGGGCAGTGGAGAAGTTCCGGGGAGCTGTTTTTT. Protein product: CASATGQWRSSGELFF. Based on the CDR3 plus reference TRBV19 and TRBJ2-2, the full variable domain is DGGITQSPKYLFRKEGQNVTLSCEQNLNHDAMYWYRQDPGQGLRLIYYSQIVNDFQKGDIAEGYSVSREKKESFPLTVTSAQKNPTAFYLCASATGQWRSSGELFFGEGSRLTVL.

The J gene is TRBJ2-5, the V gene TRBV9, with D tentatively TRBD2 (5 bases). Germline V gene data show CDR1 as SGDLS and CDR2 as YYNGEE. V was cut by 1 base and J by 0 bases, with 13 bases left in between. The CDR3 is 16 amino acids. The CDR3 loop is CASSVNDGVYQETQYF. The CDR3 bases are TGTGCCAGCAGCGTAAATGACGGGGTGTACCAAGAGACCCAGTACTTC.

This chain links TRBV4-2 with TRBJ2-3, with 12 bases identical to TRBD2. The CDR3 sequence is 18 residues long. With V trimmed by 1 base and J by 1 base, 6 bases remained unmatched. Germline V gene lookup returns CDR1 LGHNA and CDR2 YNFKEQ. The CDR3 nucleotides are TGTGCCAGCAGCCAAGGACTAGCGGGAGCGATGGGCACAGATACGCAGTATTTT. Translating gives CASSQGLAGAMGTDTQYF.

This sequence joins TRBV1 and TRBJ2-7; the table assigns TRBD1, which was not confirmed against the DNA. TRBV1 is tagged as a pseudogene. This CDR3 has 17 residues. DNA of the CDR3: TGCACCAGCAGCCAAGAATTGGCCAGGGGGAACGTCTACGAGCAGTACTTC. Residues: CTSSQELARGNVYEQYF.

The J gene is TRBJ2-6, the V gene TRBV7-9; D might be TRBD2 (6 bases). Trimming pared 4 bases from V and 0 bases from J, leaving 16 bases between. The germline V gene has CDR1 SEHNR and CDR2 FQNEAQ (reference sequence). The CDR3 extends over 18 amino acids. The CDR3 DNA reads TGTGCCAGCAGCTGGGGACTCGATCTCTTCTCTGGGGCCAACGTCCTGACTTTC. This gives the protein CASSWGLDLFSGANVLTF.

On this clone: Possible read error: a much larger clone is one base away. The rearrangement links TRBV5-1 to TRBJ1-4; 9 bases match TRBD1. This CDR3 spans 16 amino acids. Trimming took 0 bases from V and 7 from J; bases not matched to a gene: 7. Germline V gene sequence: CDR1 SGHRS, CDR2 YFSETQ. The CDR3 protein is CASSLGSGTGIEKLFF. CDR3 nucleotides: TGCGCCAGCAGCTTGGGGTCCGGGACAGGGATTGAAAAACTGTTTTTT. Supplemented by reference TRBV5-1 and TRBJ1-4, the full variable domain reads KAGVTQTPRYLIKTRGQQVTLSCSPISGHRSVSWYQQTPGQGLQFLFEYFSETQRNKGNFPGRFSGRQFSNSRSEMNVSTLELGDSALYLCASSLGSGTGIEKLFFGSGTQLSVL.

V gene TRBV6-1 combines with J gene TRBJ2-7; TRBD2 is a possible D gene (6 bases). The last part of the DNA fits TRBJ2-5 better; the J call may be wrong. The length of the CDR3 is 14 residues. Per the germline V gene, CDR1 is MNHNS and CDR2 is SASEGT. For the CDR3, the DNA is TGTGCCAGCAGTGAAATTCGGGGGATGGAGACCCAGTACTTC. Its protein product is CASSEIRGMETQYF.

This clone showed up many times. The sample carries other DNA sequences with the same CDR3. The rearrangement uses TRBV7-2 and TRBJ1-4; 7 bases map to TRBD1. Germline V gene data show CDR1 as SGHTA and CDR2 as FQGNSA. CDR3 length equals 15 residues. The V gene end was trimmed by 4 bases and the J gene end by 0 bases; junction bases not matched to a gene: 2. The CDR3 DNA reads TGTGCCAGCAGCTCTCAGGGGGCAACTAATGAAAAACTGTTTTTT. This codes for CASSSQGATNEKLFF. Together with reference TRBV7-2 and TRBJ1-4, the CDR3 gives the full variable domain: GAGVSQSPSNKVTEKGKDVELRCDPISGHTALYWYRQSLGQGLEFLIYFQGNSAPDKSGLPSDRFSAERTGGSVSTLTIQRTQQEDSAVYLCASSSQGATNEKLFFGSGTQLSVL.

V gene TRBV30 combines with J gene TRBJ2-1; 8 bases match TRBD2. The CDR3 spans 16 residues. CDR1 GTSNPN and CDR2 SVGIG come from the germline V gene (reference sequence). Germline trimming cut 4 bases from V and 4 bases from J; bases unmatched to any gene: 12. The CDR3 loop reads CAWTSPGGAGYNEQFF. The CDR3 DNA follows: TGTGCCTGGACTTCCCCCGGGGGGGCGGGTTACAATGAGCAGTTCTTC.

The CDR3 DNA is TGTGCCTCCGGGTGGACAGGGGAAGATACGCAGTATTTT. Translating it yields CASGWTGEDTQYF. The chain carries TRBV5-4 and TRBJ2-3; the match to TRBD1 covers 9 bases. V lost 10 bases, J lost 5 bases, and 8 bases stayed unmatched. This CDR3 is built from 13 residues. CDR1 and CDR2 (germline): SGHNT, YYREEE (reference sequence). The complete variable domain, with remaining parts taken from reference TRBV5-4 and TRBJ2-3, reads ETGVTQSPTHLIKTRGQQVTLRCSSQSGHNTVSWYQQALGQGPQFIFQYYREEENGRGNFPPRFSGLQFPNYSSELNVNALELDDSALYLCASGWTGEDTQYFGPGTRLTVL.

This clone was detected only once. This chain links TRBV19 with TRBJ1-5; D is uncertain. With 4 bases removed from V and 9 bases from J, the gap between germline ends came to 16 bases. In germline, CDR1 is LNHDA, CDR2 SQIVND (reference sequence). The length of the CDR3 is 14 residues. The CDR3 loop is CASSKTPHIMPQHF. The CDR3 DNA reads TGTGCCAGTAGTAAGACACCTCACATCATGCCCCAGCATTTT.

The rearrangement uses TRBV18 and TRBJ1-1; 7 bases are shared with TRBD1. Germline CDR1 and CDR2: KGHSH and LQKENI. With 5 bases clipped from V and 1 base from J, the junction kept 7 bases outside the gene matches. CDR3 size: 15 residues. The CDR3 bases are TGTGCCAGCTCATTACGGACAGGCGGGAACACTGAAGCTTTCTTT. Translation: CASSLRTGGNTEAFF.

In its sample, this clone was seen a few times. The CDR3 DNA sequence: TGTGCCAGCAGTGTTGGACAGCACTCAAATGAAAAACTGTTTTTT. Its translation: CASSVGQHSNEKLFF. The chain combines TRBV2 with TRBJ1-4, with a possible D match to TRBD1 (6 bases). Trimming shortened V by 4 bases and J by 5 bases, and 14 bases separated the two germline ends. Germline V CDR1 and CDR2: SNHLY, FYNNEI. This CDR3 is built from 15 residues.

The J gene is TRBJ1-5, the V gene TRBV27; TRBD1 agrees at 10 bases. CDR1 and CDR2 (germline): MNHEY, SMNVEV (reference sequence). Germline trimming cut 4 bases from V and 5 bases from J; bases unmatched to any gene: 5. There are 15 residues in the CDR3. In nucleotides, the CDR3 is TGTGCCAGCAGTTCGGGACAGGGGTTCTATCAGCCCCAGCATTTT. Translated: CASSSGQGFYQPQHF.

The chain joins TRBV30 to TRBJ2-3; 11 bases line up with TRBD1. V shed 2 bases and J 4 bases; nucleotides not matched to a gene: 5. This CDR3 region has 15 residues. The germline gives CDR1 GTSNPN, CDR2 SVGIG (reference sequence). The CDR3 loop reads CAWSTGTGGSDTQYF. CDR3 DNA sequence: TGTGCCTGGAGTACCGGGACAGGGGGATCAGATACGCAGTATTTT. The variable domain in full, with the rest retrieved from reference TRBV30 and TRBJ2-3, is SQTIHQWPATLVQPVGSPLSLECTVEGTSNPNLYWYRQAAGRGLQLLFYSVGIGQISSEVPQNLSASRPQDRQFILSSKKLLLSDSGFYLCAWSTGTGGSDTQYFGPGTRLTVL.

This clone was counted between two and nine times. V gene TRBV5-1 combines with J gene TRBJ2-7; TRBD1 matches 9 bases. V trimming: 0 bases; J trimming: 9 bases; junction bases outside the gene matches: 4. CDR3 length: 13 residues. CDR1 and CDR2 (germline): SGHRS, YFSETQ. CDR3 bases: TGCGCCAGCAGCTTGGGAGGGACAGGGTTGCAGTACTTC. Translating gives CASSLGGTGLQYF.

The V gene is TRBV30, the J gene TRBJ1-4, with a weak D call TRBD1 (5 bases). V shed 2 bases and J shed 3 bases, with 10 bases lying between them. This CDR3 is built from 14 residues. Germline CDR1 GTSNPN, CDR2 SVGIG (reference sequence). Here the CDR3 DNA reads TGTGCCTGGAGTTTAAAAGGGGCTAATGAAAAACTGTTTTTT. This codes for CAWSLKGANEKLFF.

J is TRBJ1-6 and V is TRBV7-2, with 7 bases fitting TRBD1. The germline gives CDR1 SGHTA, CDR2 FQGNSA. J gave up 9 bases and V 2 bases, and 7 bases lay outside the gene matches. The CDR3 covers 15 residues. The CDR3 sequence: CASSLSGGQSSPLHF. CDR3 in DNA: TGTGCCAGCAGCTTATCAGGGGGGCAGAGTTCACCCCTCCACTTT.